These T cell receptor beta chains were read from a single sample in a study of shared clonotypes between healthy human individuals. Clones were sequenced by immunoSEQ multiplex PCR, and TCRdb holds only the in-frame ones, with some missing. The table shows about 2,100,000 clones, with 93% occurring only once. The sequencing input was naive CD8+ T cells from PBMCs. All receptors come from a man in his late teens or twenties in good health. Some clones in this sample may be carry-over from other donors' samples. Each CDR3 is given with its conserved first and last residue. The D gene is left open where the match is weak. Not all rows give a size; the values are once, few, many and, for expanded clones, a class.

CDR3 DNA: TGTGCCAGCTTCCCGAGGGGTGCCGGGGAGCTGTTTTTT
CDR3 protein: CASFPRGAGELFF
V gene: TRBV27
J gene: TRBJ2-2
clone size: .
D gene: .

CDR3 DNA: TGCAGCGCTCCATCAAGGACTAGCGGGAACGGGGTCGGGGAGCTGTTTTTT
CDR3 protein: CSAPSRTSGNGVGELFF
V gene: TRBV29-1
J gene: TRBJ2-2
clone size: once
D gene: TRBD2

CDR3 DNA: TGTGCCAGCAGCCACCGGGGGACTAGAGATGAGCAGTTCTTC
CDR3 protein: CASSHRGTRDEQFF
V gene: TRBV6-5
J gene: TRBJ2-1
clone size: .
D gene: TRBD2

CDR3 DNA: TGTGCCAGCAGTTCGAGGAGGGGCGTAATGGAGAGCAATGAGCAGTTCTTC
CDR3 protein: CASSSRRGVMESNEQFF
V gene: TRBV28
J gene: TRBJ2-1
clone size: once
D gene: .

CDR3 DNA: TGTGCCAGCAGCCCTCGACTAGCGGGAGTTACCGGGGAGCTGTTTTTT
CDR3 protein: CASSPRLAGVTGELFF
V gene: TRBV7-8
J gene: TRBJ2-2
clone size: .
D gene: TRBD2

CDR3 DNA: TGTGCCACCAGCAGAGAAGGGCACAGACAAGAGACCCAGTACTTC
CDR3 protein: CATSREGHRQETQYF
V gene: TRBV15
J gene: TRBJ2-5
clone size: .
D gene: .

CDR3 DNA: TGTGCCAGCAGCATTGGACGGGATGAGCAGTTCTTC
CDR3 protein: CASSIGRDEQFF
V gene: TRBV7-9
J gene: TRBJ2-1
clone size: few
D gene: .

CDR3 DNA: TGCGCCAGCAGCTTATATGAGGGAGGTGCCTACAATGAGCAGTTCTTC
CDR3 protein: CASSLYEGGAYNEQFF
V gene: TRBV5-1
J gene: TRBJ2-1
clone size: .
D gene: .

CDR3 DNA: TGTGCCAGCAGCGAGGGACAGCTCTCTGGAAACACCATATATTTT
CDR3 protein: CASSEGQLSGNTIYF
V gene: TRBV9
J gene: TRBJ1-3
clone size: once
D gene: TRBD1

CDR3 DNA: TGCGCCAGCAGCCGGGGCTCAGGGACAGAGACCCAGTACTTC
CDR3 protein: CASSRGSGTETQYF
V gene: TRBV4-1
J gene: TRBJ2-5
clone size: .
D gene: .

CDR3 DNA: TGCGCCAGCAGATTCGACGGAAGCTACAATGAGCAGTTCTTC
CDR3 protein: CASRFDGSYNEQFF
V gene: TRBV5-1
J gene: TRBJ2-1
clone size: .
D gene: .